This TCR beta chain stems from a study of human T cells and chemical hapten exposure. As for the study in general: The study lasted approximately 26 weeks, and patients were dosed weekly with diphenylcyclopropenone on the scalp throughout. Notes on the study in general: Correlating positively with patch test score were the PT1 expanded TCR counts. Compared with pre-sensitization or healthy control sets, expanded TCRs clustered more.

Trimming removed 5 bases at V and 4 bases at J, with 11 bases between. The CDR3 has 13 amino acids. Germline V gene sequence: CDR1 MNHEY, CDR2 SVGAGI. This clonotype was recorded at least ten times. The antigen remains undetermined. Sample time point: patch test 2, 6 weeks after DPC sensitization. Documented treatment: therapeutic diphenylcyclopropenone sensitization with weekly scalp DPC. Original data processing: Individual samples carried between 23,224 and 690,600 TCRs, with roughly 95,000 as the median. TCRdb recomputed calls from the RACE reads with MiXCR, one row per CDR3 protein. For this entry, the V and J calls and clone size follow TCRdb and not the study's own pipeline. The table has tens of thousands of distinct CDR3 sequences, 9.9% seen once.

The sample here was whole blood, taken in connection with sensitization to the hapten diphenylcyclopropenone (DPC). The TCR comes from a woman between 50 and 59 years old with alopecia areata. Some clones in this sample may be carry-over from other donors' samples. The V gene is TRBV6-5, the J gene TRBJ1-1, with D hard to call. The CDR3 DNA follows: TGTGCCAGCAGTATCGACATGGGCACTGAAGCTTTCTTT. The encoded protein is CASSIDMGTEAFF.